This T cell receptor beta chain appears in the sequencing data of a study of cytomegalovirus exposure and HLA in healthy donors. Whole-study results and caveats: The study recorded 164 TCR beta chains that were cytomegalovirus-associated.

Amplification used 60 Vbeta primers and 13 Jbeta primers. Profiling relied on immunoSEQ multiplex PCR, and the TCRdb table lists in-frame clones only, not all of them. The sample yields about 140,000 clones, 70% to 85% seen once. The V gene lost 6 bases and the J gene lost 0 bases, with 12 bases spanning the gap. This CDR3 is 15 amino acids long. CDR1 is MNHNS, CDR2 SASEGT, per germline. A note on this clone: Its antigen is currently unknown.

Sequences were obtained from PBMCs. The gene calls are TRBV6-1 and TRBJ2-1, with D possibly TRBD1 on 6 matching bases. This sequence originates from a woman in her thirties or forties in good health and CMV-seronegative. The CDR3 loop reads CASRPGHSSYNEQFF. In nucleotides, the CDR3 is TGTGCCAGCAGACCGGGACATAGCTCCTACAATGAGCAGTTCTTC.